This passage covers 2 T cell receptor beta chains from one sample sequenced in a study of blood T cell repertoires in COVID-19. Clones were sequenced by immunoSEQ multiplex PCR, and TCRdb holds only the in-frame ones, with some missing. The top ten hold over 1% of the sample, which has almost 300,000 clones, around 87% seen once. Sequenced: peripheral blood. The receptors shown here come from a man in his 70s with acute or convalescent COVID-19.

V is TRBV2 and J is TRBJ1-5; D is uncertain. CDR1 and CDR2 from the germline V gene are SNHLY and FYNNEI. V dropped 2 bases and J dropped 5 bases, with 10 bases sitting between them. The CDR3 length is 14 residues. The chain's CDR3 is CASSERTVDQPQHF. The CDR3 DNA is TGTGCCAGCAGTGAAAGAACGGTTGATCAGCCCCAGCATTTT.

This clone was observed once. The chain links TRBV7-6 to TRBJ1-5, with 7 bases fitting TRBD1. CDR1 and CDR2 from the germline V gene are SGHVS and FNYEAQ. This CDR3 is 17 amino acids long. Unmatched junction bases numbered 13, after V lost 5 bases and J lost 3 bases. The CDR3 bases are TGTGCCAGCAGCCCGAGCTCCGGGGGACAGCCCAATCAGCCCCAGCATTTT. Translated: CASSPSSGGQPNQPQHF.